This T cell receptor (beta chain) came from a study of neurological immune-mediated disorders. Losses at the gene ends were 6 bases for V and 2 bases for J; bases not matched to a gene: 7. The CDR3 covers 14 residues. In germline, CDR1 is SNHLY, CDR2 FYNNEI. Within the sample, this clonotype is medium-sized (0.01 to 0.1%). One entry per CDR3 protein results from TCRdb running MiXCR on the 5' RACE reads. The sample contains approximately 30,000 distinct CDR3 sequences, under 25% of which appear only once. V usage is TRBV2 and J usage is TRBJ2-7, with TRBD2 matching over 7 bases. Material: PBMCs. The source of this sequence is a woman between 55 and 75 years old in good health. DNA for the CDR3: TGTGCCAGCAGGGCCCGCGGGAGCCCCTACGAGCAGTACTTC. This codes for CASRARGSPYEQYF.